This T cell receptor beta chain appears in the sequencing data of a study of early T cells in non-severe SARS-CoV-2 infection. At the level of the study: Sequencing of bulk RNA from unsorted whole blood was done, without chain pairing. Study-wide points: Private and CD4 specificities were missed by VDJdb matching, which favored anti-spike CD8 responses.

A word on this clonotype: Its antigen is not known.

Molecules of cDNA were individually given unique molecular identifiers that were attached to them. MiXCR was run by TCRdb on the 5' RACE reads, yielding one entry per CDR3 protein. The sample includes 75,000 to 90,000 distinct CDR3 sequences, 6% to 7% of them seen just once. Germline-derived CDR1 and CDR2 are MNHEY and SVGEGT. There are 13 residues in the CDR3. Deletions cut 0 bases from V and 4 bases from J, with 4 bases between. The V gene is TRBV6-2 or TRBV6-3, the J gene TRBJ1-5; D is unclear. Sequenced sample: whole blood. The TCR originated in an adult who was a healthcare worker with PCR-confirmed SARS-CoV-2 infection or an uninfected control (not recorded which). CDR3 protein: CASSYSDNQPQHF. The CDR3 coding sequence is TGTGCCAGCAGTTACTCGGATAATCAGCCCCAGCATTTT.